This entry is about one T cell receptor (beta chain). No antigen is known for it. This sample is part of a study of T cell responses to AZD1222 COVID-19 vaccine. Study-wide findings and caveats: Spike-specific TCRs gained breadth and depth after people received two AZD1222 doses. At baseline, just a handful of AZD1222 recipients tested seropositive.

The CDR3 covers 16 residues. The germline V gene has CDR1 SGHNT and CDR2 YENEEA. The V and J ends lost 1 base and 9 bases respectively, with 16 bases between them. Produced via immunoSEQ multiplex PCR; TCRdb's table is partial and in-frame only. The sample yields about 160,000 clones, 90% to 95% seen once. The clonotype originates from an adult in good health. The J gene is TRBJ1-6, the V gene TRBV11-3, with D maybe TRBD1 (5 bases). This material consisted of peripheral blood, taken on day 0 of AZD1222 vaccination. CDR3 sequence reads: CASSLVIRQGGSPLHF. The CDR3 DNA reads TGTGCCAGCAGCTTAGTAATCCGGCAGGGAGGTTCACCCCTCCACTTT.